What follows describes a single T cell receptor (beta chain). What it binds is unknown. Second doses were pooled across both intervals (about 4 or about 12 weeks). Deletions cut 6 bases from V and 0 bases from J, with 7 bases between. From germline, CDR1 is SGDLS and CDR2 YYNGEE. The CDR3 is 13 amino acids. The data derive from a study of T cell responses to AZD1222 COVID-19 vaccine. General study points: The sample set comprised mostly white British donors with more females, and clonal diversity was possibly underestimated. There were vaccine-associated CD4 TCRs across spike, dominant at 160-218 and 743-854.

Sequencing used immunoSEQ multiplex PCR; TCRdb keeps in-frame clones, though not all of them. The table includes 250,000 to 300,000 clones, 90% to 95% detected once. The sequences come from peripheral blood, collected 28 days after the second AZD1222 dose. V is TRBV9 and J is TRBJ1-3, with D hard to call. The receptor's source is an adult who received the AZD1222 COVID-19 vaccine. CDR3 sequence reads: CASKAGSGNTIYF. CDR3 DNA: TGTGCCAGCAAGGCAGGCTCTGGAAACACCATATATTTT. Based on the CDR3 plus reference TRBV9 and TRBJ1-3, the full variable domain is DSGVTQTPKHLITATGQRVTLRCSPRSGDLSVYWYQQSLDQGLQFLIQYYNGEERAKGNILERFSAQQFPDLHSELNLSSLELGDSALYFCASKAGSGNTIYFGEGSWLTVV.